This entry features one T cell receptor (beta chain) sequence. The CDR3 length is 16 residues. V was clipped by 1 base and J by 4 bases; unmatched bases: 3. The germline V gene has CDR1 SGDLS and CDR2 YYNGEE. The PCR employed 60 Vbeta primers together with 13 Jbeta primers. TCRdb's table, derived via immunoSEQ multiplex PCR, lists solely in-frame clones and lacks some. The sample table sets out 150,000 or so clones. The data were obtained in a study of cytomegalovirus exposure and HLA in healthy donors. This rearrangement joins TRBV9 to TRBJ2-2, with 11 bases identical to TRBD1. Sequencing was performed on PBMCs. The sequence came from a woman in her forties or fifties in good health and CMV-seronegative. The CDR3 DNA sequence: TGTGCCAGCAGCGTAAGGACAGGGGGCCTCACCGGGGAGCTGTTTTTT. This translates into CASSVRTGGLTGELFF.